The 24 T cell receptor beta chains below were found in one sample sequenced in a study of tumor-infiltrating lymphocytes in primary liver carcinoma (dated by TCRdb to 2016 to 2017). Reads for this sample came from an Illumina HiSeq 2500. TCRbeta-specific cDNA was reverse-transcribed from about 0.45 ug total RNA using a constant-region primer and ProtoScript II reverse transcriptase. Three nested multiplex PCR rounds, following a slightly modified ARM-PCR procedure, were used to build the TCRbeta libraries. Each of the first two PCR rounds ran for about 10 cycles using multiplex TRBV1-TRBV30 forward primers together with a Cbeta reverse primer. TCRdb took the public reads, trimmed them with fastp at Q25, ran MiXCR for clone calling and kept in-frame beta chains. Rows are unified per CDR3 protein, each entry keeping the most common DNA and genes. Across this sample there are about 70,000 distinct CDR3 sequences, with 55% to 75% seen only once. In total, the top ten clones hold roughly a quarter of the sample.

Without any cell sorting, total RNA and DNA were co-extracted from 20-30 mg of bulk tissue using the AllPrep DNA/RNA mini kit. Input material: liver tumor tissue from sampling region 4. The sample's cell subset or site label is to be understood as: tumor region T4, right-lateral pole. Source of these receptors: a man in his forties or fifties with primary liver carcinoma and hepatitis B virus infection.

This clonotype has a handful of counts. V and J are TRBV12-3 or TRBV12-4 and TRBJ2-7, with a tentative D call TRBD1 (6 bases). This CDR3 contains 12 residues. CDR3 in amino acids: CISSLGAVEQYF. The CDR3 DNA reads as TGTATCAGCAGTTTGGGGGCTGTCGAGCAGTACTTC.

The J gene is TRBJ2-3, the V gene TRBV6-1; TRBD2 agrees at 10 bases. V lost 0 bases to trimming and J lost 4 bases; unmatched junction nucleotides: 10. The CDR3 is 18 residues long. Germline V gene data show CDR1 as MNHNS and CDR2 as SASEGT. DNA for the CDR3: TGTGCCAGCAGTGAAGCTTCTAGCGGGAGTCTTGCCGCAGATACGCAGTATTTT. Amino acid sequence: CASSEASSGSLAADTQYF.

As regards this clonotype: A read error may explain this, as a much larger clone is one base away. V usage is TRBV7-9 and J usage is TRBJ2-5; a possible D gene is TRBD1 (6 bases). Gene TRBJ2-7 matches the end of the DNA better, so the J call may be wrong. CDR3 length equals 17 residues. Germline V gene lookup returns CDR1 SEHNR and CDR2 FQNEAQ (reference sequence). The CDR3 DNA sequence: TGTGCCAGCAGCACCCGGACAGAAAAGGCGCCTGGCCCCGAGCAGTACTTC. The encoded protein is CASSTRTEKAPGPEQYF.

The chain links TRBV6-2 or TRBV6-3 to TRBJ2-2; a possible D gene is TRBD2 (6 bases). The CDR3 is made up of 14 amino acids. The germline V gene has CDR1 MNHEY and CDR2 SVGEGT. CDR3 residues: CVTTISGGSGELFF. The CDR3 coding sequence is TGTGTCACCACGATTAGCGGAGGGTCGGGGGAGCTGTTTTTT.

In regard to this clonotype: This may stem from a read error, because a much larger clone lies one nucleotide away. The rearrangement links TRBV6-4 to TRBJ2-1; 8 bases map to TRBD2. This CDR3 has 14 residues. The germline gives CDR1 MRHNA, CDR2 SNTAGT. The CDR3 reads CASSPGLESNDQFF. DNA of the CDR3: TGTGCCAGCAGTCCGGGACTAGAATCAAATGACCAGTTCTTC.

This clonotype appeared once. The chain joins TRBV6-5 to TRBJ2-7, with TRBD2 matching over 8 bases. The V segment lost 9 bases and the J segment 7 bases; nucleotides outside the gene matches: 14. Per germline, CDR1 MNHEY and CDR2 SVGAGI. The CDR3 has 14 amino acids. The CDR3 loop reads CASTKSPGGREQYF. CDR3 nucleotide sequence: TGTGCCAGTACCAAATCCCCGGGGGGGCGAGAGCAGTACTTC.

This clonotype occurred many times. The chain uses TRBV29-1 and TRBJ1-5, with a weak D call TRBD1 (5 bases). The V gene lost 6 bases and the J gene lost 0 bases, with 15 bases spanning the gap. Germline assignment: CDR1 SQVTM and CDR2 ANQGSEA. CDR3 length equals 15 residues. CDR3 coding DNA: TGCAGCGTCTTCTCCCGGGACGGTAGCAATCAGCCCCAGCATTTT. Amino acid sequence: CSVFSRDGSNQPQHF.

This clonotype occurred a few times. This chain connects TRBV28 to TRBJ2-1; D is unresolved. Germline values: CDR1 MDHEN, CDR2 SYDVKM. Trimming removed 6 bases at V and 6 bases at J, with 15 bases between. The CDR3 has 14 amino acids. CDR3 DNA sequence: TGTGCCAGCAGGGTTCCTGGGGTGGGCAATGAGCAGTTCTTC. Amino acid sequence: CASRVPGVGNEQFF.

With regard to this clonotype: One end of the junction fails to match germline, which may point to a read error. In DNA form, the CDR3 reads TGTGTCAGCAGCTTGGCAGGGGAGGGCTATGGCTACACCTTC. Protein sequence: CVSSLAGEGYGYTF. The chain combines TRBV5-6 with TRBJ1-2; tentatively, D is TRBD1 (6 bases). There are 14 residues in the CDR3. CDR1 and CDR2 (germline): SGHDT, YYEEEE.

This clonotype was seen at least ten times. The chain is built from TRBV10-3 and TRBJ2-5, with TRBD2 as a possible D gene (6 bases). The V and J ends lost 8 bases and 0 bases respectively, with 13 bases between them. This CDR3 has 14 amino acids. Germline V gives CDR1 ENHRY, CDR2 SYGVKD. The CDR3 sequence: CAICPEGYQETQYF. For the CDR3, the DNA is TGTGCCATCTGCCCGGAGGGGTACCAAGAGACCCAGTACTTC.

This clonotype was counted at least ten times. CDR3 nucleotide sequence: TGCGCCAGCAGCCTCGGGGGATTGAGCAATCAGCCCCAGCATTTT. Translating it yields CASSLGGLSNQPQHF. This chain connects TRBV5-1 to TRBJ1-5; a weak D match, TRBD1 (5 bases). There are 15 residues in the CDR3. Looked up from germline, CDR1 is SGHRS and CDR2 is YFSETQ. V was trimmed by 4 bases and J by 1 base, leaving 12 bases between them.

On this clonotype itself: An end of the junction does not agree with germline; a read error may underlie this. J is TRBJ2-5 and V is TRBV5-5; D gene unclear. The CDR3 spans 13 residues. Per the germline V gene, CDR1 is SGHKS and CDR2 is YYEKEE (reference sequence). The CDR3 coding sequence is TGTGCCGGCAGTGACGACCTTGAAGAGACCCAGTACTTC. Its protein is CAGSDDLEETQYF.

In the case of this clonotype: The CDR3 carries no conserved terminal phenylalanine or tryptophan, so it likely arises from a read error. The DNA for the CDR3 is TGCGCCAACAGCCACTCCCGGGGGCAGGGGAGTTACGAGCAGTACCTC. This sequence encodes CANSHSRGQGSYEQYL. The V call is TRBV4-1, the J call TRBJ2-7; D possibly matches TRBD1 or TRBD2 (6 bases each). This CDR3 has 16 residues. Germline-derived CDR1 and CDR2 are MGHRA and YSYEKL.

Regarding this clonotype: A much larger clone lies a single base off, so this may be a read error. V is TRBV28 and J is TRBJ1-6, with TRBD1 as a possible D gene (5 bases). V shed 5 bases and J shed 0 bases, with 11 bases lying between them. In germline, CDR1 is MDHEN, CDR2 SYDVKM. CDR3 length: 16 residues. The CDR3 bases are TGTGCCAGCAGTAGGGACTGGGGCTCCTATAATTCACCCCTCCACTTT. It yields the protein CASSRDWGSYNSPLHF.

The table lists this clonotype with many counts. The chain is built from TRBV6-4 and TRBJ1-1; 11 positions match TRBD1. V lost 6 bases to trimming and J lost 11 bases; unmatched junction nucleotides: 11. Germline V gives CDR1 MRHNA, CDR2 SNTAGT. The CDR3 has 14 residues. Written as DNA, the CDR3 is TGTGCCAGCAGGCGTCCCGGGACAGGGGGAGAGGCTTTCTTT. Protein: CASRRPGTGGEAFF.

The chain couples TRBV21-1 to TRBJ2-7; TRBD1 was called by the table and not checked on the DNA. TRBV21-1 is noted as a pseudogene. The CDR3 is 16 amino acids. The CDR3 DNA is TGTGCCAGCAGCAAAGGCGCCATTCCCAAGTCCTACGAGCTGTACTTC. This codes for CASSKGAIPKSYELYF.

This clonotype showed up many times. The gene calls are TRBV6-5 and TRBJ2-1, with 9 bases that match TRBD1. Germline V gene data show CDR1 as MNHEY and CDR2 as SVGAGI. The CDR3 is made up of 15 amino acids. V dropped 5 bases and J dropped 5; count of bases not matched to a gene: 7. CDR3 DNA sequence: TGTGCCAGCAGTGGGGGACAGGGTGAGGACAATGAGCAGTTCTTC. This gives the protein CASSGGQGEDNEQFF.

Note on this clonotype: Germline is not matched at one junction end, which may reflect a read error. This chain links TRBV28 with TRBJ2-1, with TRBD2 identical over 10 bases. This CDR3 has 23 amino acids. In germline, CDR1 is MDHEN, CDR2 SYDVKM. CDR3 coding DNA: TGTGCCAGCAGTTCCCTCAGCGGGAGGGCCGGTTTGCGGGGGAGTAGATCCTACAATGAGAAGTTCTTC. Protein product: CASSSLSGRAGLRGSRSYNEKFF.

This clonotype was detected many times. The chain recombines TRBV6-1 with TRBJ1-2; D remains ambiguous. The CDR3 extends over 13 amino acids. CDR1 is MNHNS and CDR2 is SASEGT in the germline V gene. Trimming pared 4 bases from V and 5 bases from J, leaving 11 bases between. For the CDR3, the DNA is TGTGCCAGCAGTGCGCCAGATCTATATGGCTACACCTTC. Its translation: CASSAPDLYGYTF.

A note on this clonotype: An end of the junction differs from the germline gene, which may be a read error. This chain joins TRBV11-2 and TRBJ2-7, with a tentative D call TRBD1 (6 bases). The CDR3 totals 12 residues. In germline, CDR1 is SGHAT, CDR2 FQNNGV. CDR3 protein: CASSPQGNVQNF. The CDR3 DNA sequence: TGTGCCAGCAGTCCACAGGGCAATGTGCAGAACTTC.

This clonotype was seen ten or more times. This chain joins TRBV6-1 and TRBJ2-6; weak D call: TRBD2 (6 bases). CDR3 length equals 16 residues. CDR1 and CDR2 (germline): MNHNS, SASEGT. Trimming pared 1 base from V and 2 bases from J, leaving 9 bases between. The CDR3 DNA reads as TGTGCCAGCAGTGAAGGCGGGGTAGCTGGGGCCAACGTCCTGACTTTC. The encoded protein is CASSEGGVAGANVLTF.

V and J are TRBV4-2 and TRBJ2-7, with TRBD2 matching 10 bases. J gave up 1 base and V 1 base, and 10 bases lay outside the gene matches. CDR3 size: 18 residues. Germline V CDR1 and CDR2: LGHNA, YNFKEQ. The DNA for the CDR3 is TGTGCCAGCAGCCAAGGGAGGCTAGCGGGAGATCTGTCCTACGAGCAGTACTTC. Its translation: CASSQGRLAGDLSYEQYF.

A remark on this clonotype: A junction end diverges from the germline sequence, so it may reflect a read error. V is TRBV12-3 or TRBV12-4 and J is TRBJ2-7, with D hard to call. The CDR3 sequence is 11 residues long. Here the CDR3 DNA reads TGCGCCAGCAGCAACAGCTGCGAGCAGTACTTC. Translating it yields CASSNSCEQYF.

Points on this clonotype: A single base separates this from a much larger clone, so it may be a read error. This chain joins TRBV30 and TRBJ2-5, with D hard to call. Trimming stripped 0 bases from V and 4 bases from J, with 9 bases between. The germline V gene encodes CDR1 GTSNPN and CDR2 SVGIG (reference sequence). The CDR3 sequence is 13 residues long. The CDR3, as DNA: TGTGCCTGGAGTGTACTCCCGGGAGAGACCCAGTACTTC. It translates to CAWSVLPGETQYF.